This TCR beta chain derives from a study of breast tumors, draining lymph nodes, adjacent tissues. Whole-study findings and limits: Most tumor T cells seemingly derive from lymph node, then expand in tumor. Tumor TCR diversity was below lymph nodes but above nontumor tissue. Data only fit, rather than demonstrated, lymph node origin of most tumor T cells.

Trimming took 11 bases from V and 1 from J, leaving 14 bases between them. This CDR3 contains 13 residues. Germline CDR1 reads MDHEN; CDR2 reads SYDVKM. MiXCR, applied by TCRdb to the multiplex PCR reads, yields one record per CDR3 protein. The repertoire consists of about 130,000 distinct CDR3 sequences, with around 20% occurring once and the leading ten covering roughly 4%. Only a few counts were recorded for this clonotype. What it recognizes is unknown. Axillary draining lymph nodes of breast cancer patients supplied the node samples. The receptor was isolated from a female donor with breast cancer. Some clones in this sample may be carry-over from other donors' samples. The chain joins TRBV28 to TRBJ1-2; D may be TRBD1 (5 bases). The sample taken for sequencing was axillary lymph node tissue. CDR3 residues: CAVYPQGNYGYTF. The CDR3 DNA reads TGTGCCGTTTACCCCCAGGGTAACTATGGCTACACCTTC.